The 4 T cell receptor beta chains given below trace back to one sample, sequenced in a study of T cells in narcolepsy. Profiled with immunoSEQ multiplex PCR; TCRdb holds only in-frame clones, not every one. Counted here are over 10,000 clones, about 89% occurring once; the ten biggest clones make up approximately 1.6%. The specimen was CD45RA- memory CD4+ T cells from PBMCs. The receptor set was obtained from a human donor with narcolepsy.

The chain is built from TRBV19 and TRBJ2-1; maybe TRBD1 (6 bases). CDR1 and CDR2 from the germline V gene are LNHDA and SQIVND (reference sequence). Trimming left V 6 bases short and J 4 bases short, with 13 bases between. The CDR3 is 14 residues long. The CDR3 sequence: CASRPVQGYNEQFF. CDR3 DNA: TGTGCCAGTAGGCCCGTACAGGGTTACAATGAGCAGTTCTTC.

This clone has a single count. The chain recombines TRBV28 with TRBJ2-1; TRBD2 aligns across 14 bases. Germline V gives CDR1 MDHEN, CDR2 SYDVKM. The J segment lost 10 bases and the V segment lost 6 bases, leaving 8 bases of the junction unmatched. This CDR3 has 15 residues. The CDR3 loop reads CASRPGLAGVREQFF. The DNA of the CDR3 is TGTGCCAGCAGGCCGGGACTAGCGGGAGTGAGAGAGCAGTTCTTC.

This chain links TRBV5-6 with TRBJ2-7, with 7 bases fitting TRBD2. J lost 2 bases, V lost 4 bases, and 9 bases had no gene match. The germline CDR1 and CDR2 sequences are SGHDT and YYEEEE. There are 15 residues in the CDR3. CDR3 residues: CASSPRRRETYEQYF. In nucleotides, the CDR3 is TGTGCCAGCAGCCCGCGTAGGCGGGAGACCTACGAGCAGTACTTC.

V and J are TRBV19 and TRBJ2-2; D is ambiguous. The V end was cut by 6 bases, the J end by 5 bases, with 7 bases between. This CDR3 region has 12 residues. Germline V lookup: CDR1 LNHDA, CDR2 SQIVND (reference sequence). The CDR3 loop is CASSRRTGELFF. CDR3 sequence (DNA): TGTGCCAGTAGCCGCCGGACCGGGGAGCTGTTTTTT.